This T cell receptor beta chain was sequenced for a study of cytomegalovirus exposure and HLA in healthy donors. In the study overall: The same platform was used for the 90 to 150 validation repertoires and the roughly 700 first-cohort repertoires, a later analysis reported.

Sequenced by immunoSEQ multiplex PCR; TCRdb stores in-frame clones only, minus some. The top ten hold less than 3% of the sample, which has some 170,000 clones, approximately 89% seen once. Sequenced input: PBMCs. The origin of this receptor is a man aged 18 to 29 in good health and CMV-seropositive.

The CDR3 DNA follows: TGTGCCAGCAGTGACGGGCTAGCGGGAGCTCCTCAGTATTTT. This gives the protein CASSDGLAGAPQYF. The chain uses TRBV6-4 and TRBJ2-3, with 10 bases identical to TRBD2. V trimming: 2 bases; J trimming: 12 bases; junction bases outside the gene matches: 8. The CDR3 is 14 amino acids. The germline V gene has CDR1 MRHNA and CDR2 SNTAGT.